The rows below give T cell receptor beta chains drawn from one sample of a study of cytomegalovirus exposure and HLA in healthy donors. Assay used: immunoSEQ multiplex PCR; TCRdb lists only in-frame clones, some missing. In the table there are 250,000 to 300,000 clones, about 86% of which are singletons. Specimen: PBMCs. The receptors originated from a woman aged 18-29 years in good health and CMV-seronegative. The CDR3 runs from the conserved cysteine through the conserved F or W. A D gene is named only where the DNA matches it firmly. Some rows have no size entry. The others give once, few or many, or a class for an expanded clone.

d_call j_call v_call clone_size cdr3_aa cdr3_nt
TRBD1 TRBJ1-3 TRBV4-1 NA CASSRTGTGISRSGNTIYF TGCGCCAGCAGCCGCACCGGGACAGGGATTTCACGCTCTGGAAACACCATATATTTT
NA TRBJ2-1 TRBV4-2 NA CASSQDYIYNEQFF TGTGCCAGCAGCCAAGATTACATCTACAATGAGCAGTTCTTC
NA TRBJ2-7 TRBV19 NA CASSLRGMQYF TGTGCCAGTAGTCTCCGGGGGATGCAGTACTTC
NA TRBJ1-5 TRBV5-1 few CASSLEGVSNQPQHF TGCGCCAGCAGCTTGGAAGGGGTTAGCAATCAGCCCCAGCATTTT
NA TRBJ2-6 TRBV18 NA CASSPGDRSSGANVLTF TGTGCCAGCTCACCAGGAGACAGAAGCTCTGGGGCCAACGTCCTGACTTTC
NA TRBJ2-1 TRBV11-2 once CASSPIFDEQFF TGTGCCAGCAGCCCTATTTTCGATGAGCAGTTCTTC
NA TRBJ1-1 TRBV27 NA CASSLLDSPNTEAFF TGTGCCAGCAGTTTGTTGGACAGTCCGAACACTGAAGCTTTCTTT
TRBD2 TRBJ2-1 TRBV4-3 NA CASSHGTSSDEQFF TGCGCCAGCAGCCATGGGACTAGCAGCGATGAGCAGTTCTTC
NA TRBJ1-3 TRBV7-2 NA CASSSSRATIYF TGTGCCAGCAGCTCCTCCAGGGCCACCATATATTTT
NA TRBJ2-7 TRBV6-5 few CASAGQLYEQYF TGTGCCAGCGCAGGGCAGCTATACGAGCAGTACTTC
NA TRBJ2-7 TRBV6-5 NA CASSYSGGPYEQYF TGTGCCAGCAGTTACTCCGGCGGCCCCTACGAGCAGTACTTC
NA TRBJ1-1 TRBV2 NA CASNPWGEAEAFF TGTGCCAGCAACCCCTGGGGAGAGGCTGAAGCTTTCTTT
TRBD2 TRBJ2-5 TRBV9 NA CASSEGQELAGGRETQYF TGTGCCAGCAGCGAGGGGCAGGAGCTGGCGGGAGGGCGAGAGACCCAGTACTTC
NA TRBJ1-2 TRBV30 NA CAWRESLGGYGYTF TGTGCCTGGAGGGAGAGCCTCGGGGGCTATGGCTACACCTTC
TRBD1 TRBJ2-7 TRBV2 NA CASSLDRTSSYEQYF TGTGCCAGCAGTCTGGACAGGACAAGCTCCTACGAGCAGTACTTC
NA TRBJ2-2 TRBV7-6 NA CASSLGQGLSHGELFF TGTGCCAGCAGCTTGGGCCAGGGTCTGTCCCACGGGGAGCTGTTTTTT
NA TRBJ2-2 TRBV9 NA CASSAREPGELFF TGTGCCAGCAGCGCCCGGGAGCCCGGGGAGCTGTTTTTT
TRBD1 TRBJ2-1 TRBV11-2 NA CASNLKDRPSYNEQFF TGTGCCAGCAACTTAAAGGACAGGCCCTCCTACAATGAGCAGTTCTTC
NA TRBJ1-2 TRBV27 NA CASSYWSGLKETYGYTF TGTGCCAGCAGTTACTGGTCGGGACTCAAGGAAACCTATGGCTACACCTTC
NA TRBJ1-3 TRBV2 NA CASSDRSLSGNTIYF TGTGCCAGCAGCGACAGGAGTCTCTCTGGAAACACCATATATTTT
TRBD2 TRBJ2-4 TRBV5-1 NA CASSPRLAGALAKNIQYF TGCGCCAGCAGCCCTCGACTAGCGGGAGCTCTAGCCAAAAACATTCAGTACTTC
TRBD1 TRBJ2-7 TRBV30 once CAWSEPGDSKGYEQYF TGTGCCTGGAGTGAACCTGGGGACAGCAAAGGTTACGAGCAGTACTTC
NA TRBJ1-5 TRBV19 few CAGGILYSNQPQHF TGTGCAGGGGGAATCCTTTATAGCAATCAGCCCCAGCATTTT
NA TRBJ2-3 TRBV6-5 NA CASSYAGSTDTQYF TGTGCCAGCAGTTATGCGGGAAGCACAGATACGCAGTATTTT
TRBD2 TRBJ2-7 TRBV7-2 NA CASSRSGLANEQYF TGTGCCAGCAGCAGGTCGGGACTAGCCAACGAGCAGTACTTC
NA TRBJ1-2 TRBV10-3 NA CAISEGQTINYGYTF TGTGCCATCAGTGAAGGACAAACTATTAACTATGGCTACACCTTC
TRBD2 TRBJ2-2 TRBV10-1 NA CASSASGRGGELFF TGCGCCAGCAGTGCAAGCGGGAGAGGCGGGGAGCTGTTTTTT
NA TRBJ2-1 TRBV4-1 NA CASSLKLTGYNEQFF TGCGCCAGCAGCCTGAAACTGACAGGCTACAATGAGCAGTTCTTC
TRBD1 TRBJ2-5 TRBV25-1 NA CASREPGQGETQYF TGTGCCAGCAGGGAACCGGGACAGGGTGAGACCCAGTACTTC
NA TRBJ2-7 TRBV10-3 NA CAISSTYEQYF TGTGCCATCAGTTCCACCTACGAGCAGTACTTC
TRBD1 TRBJ1-1 TRBV28 once CASSPNRGREAFF TGTGCCAGCAGCCCTAACAGGGGGCGTGAAGCTTTCTTT
NA TRBJ2-1 TRBV6-5 once CASSYSAGGGWNEQFF TGTGCCAGCAGTTACTCTGCGGGCGGGGGCTGGAATGAGCAGTTCTTC
TRBD1 TRBJ1-2 TRBV7-3 NA CASSPYRDRGMRGYTF TGTGCCAGCAGCCCTTATAGGGACAGGGGGATGAGGGGCTACACCTTC
TRBD1 TRBJ2-7 TRBV7-2 NA CASSFSGTGDTYEQYF TGTGCCAGCAGCTTCAGTGGGACAGGCGATACCTACGAGCAGTACTTC
TRBD1 TRBJ1-2 TRBV5-1 NA CASSKDRGPGYTF TGCGCCAGCAGCAAGGACAGGGGGCCTGGCTACACCTTC
NA TRBJ1-1 TRBV6-1 NA CASSEGGRANTEAFF TGTGCCAGCAGTGAAGGAGGCAGGGCGAACACTGAAGCTTTCTTT
NA TRBJ1-1 TRBV4-3 NA CASSQEGRRGTEAFF TGCGCCAGCAGCCAAGAAGGACGGAGGGGCACTGAAGCTTTCTTT
NA TRBJ1-3 TRBV18 NA CASSPNYPGSPSGNTIYF TGTGCCAGCTCACCGAATTATCCCGGGTCCCCTAGTGGAAACACCATATATTTT
TRBD2 TRBJ2-3 TRBV7-3 once CASSPMSGRSTDTQYF TGTGCCAGCAGCCCGATGAGCGGGAGGAGCACAGATACGCAGTATTTT
NA TRBJ1-6 TRBV19 NA CASRIPGHYNSPLHF TGTGCCAGTAGGATACCGGGACACTATAATTCACCCCTCCACTTT
TRBD2 TRBJ2-1 TRBV9 NA CASSVNSGIDNEQFF TGTGCCAGCAGCGTGAATAGCGGGATCGACAATGAGCAGTTCTTC
NA TRBJ2-3 TRBV19 NA CASSSWRFTDTQYF TGTGCCAGTAGCTCGTGGCGGTTCACAGATACGCAGTATTTT